The 27 T cell receptor beta chains in this list originate from one sample, sequenced in a study of CD8+ T cells in alopecia areata. Noted treatment: oral pan-JAK inhibitor, 5-10 mg twice daily. The authors extracted RNA and reverse transcribed it into cDNA as the sequencing template. TCRdb keeps only in-frame clones here, not all; method: immunoSEQ multiplex PCR. The table includes approximately 150,000 clones, 50% to 65% detected once. The starting material was CD4+ T cells sorted from blood, obtained at week 24, from a patient treated with tofacitinib. All receptors come from a human donor with alopecia areata.

V usage is TRBV30 and J usage is TRBJ2-2, with 9 bases that match TRBD1. This CDR3 is 14 amino acids long. Germline values: CDR1 GTSNPN, CDR2 SVGIG (reference sequence). The CDR3 region is CAERTGEFTGELFF. Here the CDR3 DNA reads TGTGCGGAGAGGACAGGGGAATTCACCGGGGAGCTGTTTTTT.

V is TRBV4-1 and J is TRBJ2-1; 8 nucleotides match TRBD2. The germline V gene has CDR1 MGHRA and CDR2 YSYEKL. This CDR3 is built from 15 residues. V lost 1 base to trimming and J lost 6 bases; unmatched junction nucleotides: 5. The CDR3 nucleotides read TGCGCCAGCAGCCAAGGCCAGCGGGAGTCCAATGAGCAGTTCTTC. This codes for CASSQGQRESNEQFF.

The V call is TRBV4-2, the J call TRBJ2-7, with unresolved D. Germline loops: CDR1 LGHNA, CDR2 YNFKEQ. V lost 1 base and J lost 4, with 5 bases in between. The CDR3 is made up of 12 amino acids. CDR3 region: CASSQVGYEQYF. The CDR3 bases are TGTGCCAGCAGCCAAGTCGGATACGAGCAGTACTTC.

V usage is TRBV27 and J usage is TRBJ1-6; D remains unclear. The CDR3 length is 14 residues. CDR1 MNHEY and CDR2 SMNVEV come from the germline V gene (reference sequence). Deletions cut 5 bases from V and 10 bases from J, with 15 bases between. The CDR3 sequence: CASSPGSGDSPLHF. The CDR3 DNA follows: TGTGCCAGCAGTCCGGGATCGGGAGACTCACCCCTCCACTTT.

This sequence joins TRBV29-1 and TRBJ2-1, with 8 nucleotides matching TRBD1. This CDR3 contains 13 residues. V lost 3 bases and J lost 6; bases outside the gene matches: 4. The germline CDR1 and CDR2 sequences are SQVTM and ANQGSEA. The CDR3: CSVEPGQANEQFF. The CDR3 nucleotides read TGCAGCGTTGAGCCGGGACAGGCCAATGAGCAGTTCTTC.

This clone turned up a few times. The rearrangement uses TRBV29-1 and TRBJ2-7; the D is unclear. The germline CDR1 and CDR2 sequences are SQVTM and ANQGSEA. The CDR3 sequence is 12 residues long. V lost 2 bases to trimming and J lost 6 bases, with 11 bases between them. The CDR3 nucleotides are TGCAGCGTTGAACGCGACAACACCGAGCAGTACTTC. It is translated as CSVERDNTEQYF.

The J gene is TRBJ2-2, the V gene TRBV30, with D perhaps matching TRBD1 (5 bases). Germline CDR1 reads GTSNPN; CDR2 reads SVGIG (reference sequence). The CDR3 consists of 14 residues. V gave up 0 bases and J gave up 6 bases, with 11 bases separating them. The CDR3 here is CAWSVVRAAGELFF. The CDR3 DNA is TGTGCCTGGAGTGTAGTCAGGGCTGCCGGGGAGCTGTTTTTT.

In this sample, this clone turned up a few times. CDR3 residues: CASSQGGGSGETQYF. CDR3 in DNA: TGTGCCAGCAGCCAGGGAGGAGGGTCCGGAGAGACCCAGTACTTC. This rearrangement joins TRBV7-9 to TRBJ2-5; maybe TRBD2 (6 bases). The CDR3 totals 15 residues. Per the germline V gene, CDR1 is SEHNR and CDR2 is FQNEAQ (reference sequence). V gave up 5 bases and J gave up 4 bases, with 17 bases separating them.

The chain carries TRBV29-1 and TRBJ2-2; 10 bases line up with TRBD2. CDR3 length: 15 residues. J was trimmed by 4 bases and V by 7 bases; bases with no gene match: 9. Germline V CDR1 and CDR2: SQVTM, ANQGSEA. The CDR3 nucleotides are TGCAGCGCCTGTAGCGGGGGGTCGGGCACCGGGGAGCTGTTTTTT. It is translated as CSACSGGSGTGELFF.

This chain uses TRBV2 with TRBJ1-5, with D unclear. The CDR3 sequence is 16 residues long. Germline V CDR1 and CDR2: SNHLY, FYNNEI. Trimming stripped 2 bases from V and 0 bases from J, with 11 bases between. In DNA, the CDR3 is TGTGCCAGCAGTGAATTGGAGACTCATAGCAATCAGCCCCAGCATTTT. This gives the protein CASSELETHSNQPQHF. The full variable domain, with the rest looked up from reference TRBV2 and TRBJ1-5, is EPEVTQTPSHQVTQMGQEVILRCVPISNHLYFYWYRQILGQKVEFLVSFYNNEISEKSEIFDDQFSVERPDGSNFTLKIRSTKLEDSAMYFCASSELETHSNQPQHFGDGTRLSIL.

This chain joins TRBV29-1 and TRBJ1-5; 10 positions agree with TRBD1. The V and J ends lost 5 bases and 5 bases, in that order; junction bases with no gene match: 3. CDR1 is SQVTM and CDR2 is ANQGSEA in the germline V gene. The CDR3 extends over 13 amino acids. CDR3 sequence: CSVRGTGDQPQHF. The CDR3 DNA reads as TGCAGCGTTCGTGGGACAGGGGATCAGCCCCAGCATTTT.

The V gene is TRBV19, the J gene TRBJ1-1; possible D gene TRBD1, 6 bases. Germline values: CDR1 LNHDA, CDR2 SQIVND (reference sequence). Trimming left V 5 bases short and J 5 bases short, with 12 bases between. The CDR3 has 13 amino acids. CDR3 DNA sequence: TGTGCCAGTAGTCTAAACAGGGATACTGAAGCTTTCTTT. This translates into CASSLNRDTEAFF.

The chain recombines TRBV7-9 with TRBJ2-7; D unresolved. Germline CDR1 SEHNR, CDR2 FQNEAQ (reference sequence). CDR3 size: 12 residues. V was trimmed by 5 bases and J by 5 bases, leaving 10 bases between them. The CDR3 spells CASSPLAHEQYF. The CDR3, as DNA: TGTGCCAGCAGCCCCCTTGCCCACGAGCAGTACTTC.

This clone showed up just a few times. The rearrangement joins TRBV11-1 to TRBJ2-3, with D hard to call. Trimming cost V 3 bases and J 6 bases, with 7 bases left between them. The germline gives CDR1 SGHAT, CDR2 FQDESV (reference sequence). This CDR3 has 12 residues. CDR3 loop: CASSFQRDTQYF. DNA of the CDR3: TGTGCCAGCAGCTTTCAACGGGATACGCAGTATTTT.

This clone showed up just once. The chain employs TRBV10-3 and TRBJ1-6; 7 nucleotides line up with TRBD1. Germline CDR1 is ENHRY and CDR2 is SYGVKD. V trimming: 2 bases; J trimming: 6 bases; junction bases outside the gene matches: 1. The CDR3 runs 14 residues. The CDR3 is CAISEDRVNSPLHF. CDR3 in DNA: TGTGCCATCAGTGAGGACAGGGTTAATTCACCCCTCCACTTT.

The V and J genes are TRBV29-1 and TRBJ2-5; tentative D call: TRBD1 (5 bases). Germline V gene data show CDR1 as SQVTM and CDR2 as ANQGSEA. V gave up 1 base and J gave up 3 bases, with 9 bases separating them. The CDR3 extends over 13 amino acids. The CDR3 DNA reads as TGCAGCGTTGAAGGGACATCTAAAGAGACCCAGTACTTC. Translated, it gives CSVEGTSKETQYF. Looking up the rest from reference TRBV29-1 and TRBJ2-5 gives the full variable domain: SAVISQKPSRDICQRGTSLTIQCQVDSQVTMMFWYRQQPGQSLTLIATANQGSEATYESGFVIDKFPISRPNLTFSTLTVSNMSPEDSSIYLCSVEGTSKETQYFGPGTRLLVL.

The chain uses TRBV27 and TRBJ1-2, with D tentatively TRBD1 (6 bases). CDR3 size: 15 residues. Trimming removed 6 bases at V and 2 bases at J, with 16 bases between. CDR1 and CDR2 from the germline V gene are MNHEY and SMNVEV (reference sequence). Here the CDR3 DNA reads TGTGCCAGCAGCCGTTATCCTACAGGGAACTATGGCTACACCTTC. Translating it yields CASSRYPTGNYGYTF.

The CDR3 DNA follows: TGCGCCAGCAGCCCTTCGGAGGGGAACTATGGCTACACCTTC. It specifies CASSPSEGNYGYTF. V usage is TRBV5-1 and J usage is TRBJ1-2; perhaps TRBD1 as D (5 bases). In germline, CDR1 is SGHRS, CDR2 YFSETQ. The CDR3 totals 14 residues. The V end lost 4 bases, the J end lost 2 bases, and 12 bases lay between the germline ends.

The chain links TRBV6-1 to TRBJ1-5; D is undetermined. Germline CDR1 MNHNS, CDR2 SASEGT. This CDR3 region has 15 residues. Trimming shortened V by 4 bases and J by 4 bases, and 14 bases separated the two germline ends. CDR3 DNA sequence: TGTGCCAGCAGTGGGAATAAGGGCAGGAATCAGCCCCAGCATTTT. Translated, it gives CASSGNKGRNQPQHF.

The chain is built from TRBV27 and TRBJ2-7; 7 positions agree with TRBD2. Unmatched junction bases numbered 4, after V lost 2 bases and J lost 3 bases. The CDR3 has 14 amino acids. Germline loops: CDR1 MNHEY, CDR2 SMNVEV (reference sequence). The CDR3 DNA reads as TGTGCCAGCAGTTTAAGGCCGGGAGGCTACGAGCAGTACTTC. This sequence encodes CASSLRPGGYEQYF.

This clone has only one observation. The rearrangement joins TRBV7-2 to TRBJ1-5, with a tentative D call TRBD1 (6 bases). Germline V gives CDR1 SGHTA, CDR2 FQGNSA. The CDR3 totals 13 residues. V dropped 5 bases and J dropped 4 bases, with 9 bases sitting between them. The CDR3 DNA reads TGTGCCAGCAGCACCGGACAGAATCAGCCCCAGCATTTT. Encoded protein: CASSTGQNQPQHF.

The chain joins TRBV25-1 to TRBJ1-1; no clear D. This CDR3 spans 12 amino acids. CDR1 MGHDK and CDR2 SYGVNS come from the germline V gene. V lost 5 bases to trimming and J lost 2 bases, with 6 bases between them. CDR3 in amino acids: CASSTSNTEAFF. The CDR3 DNA is TGTGCCAGCAGTACTAGTAACACTGAAGCTTTCTTT.

The chain employs TRBV29-1 and TRBJ1-4; no firm D call. The CDR3 has 11 amino acids. The V end lost 7 bases, the J end lost 4 bases, and 7 bases lay between the germline ends. The germline gives CDR1 SQVTM, CDR2 ANQGSEA. The CDR3 is CSAGVNEKLFF. The CDR3 region has the DNA TGCAGCGCCGGGGTTAATGAAAAACTGTTTTTT.

The rearrangement links TRBV4-2 to TRBJ2-5; 7 bases line up with TRBD2. Looked up from germline, CDR1 is LGHNA and CDR2 is YNFKEQ. CDR3 length: 18 amino acids. Trimming took 3 bases from V and 0 from J; bases not matched to a gene: 13. The chain's CDR3 is CASSQGGGNNQYQETQYF. The CDR3 DNA reads as TGTGCCAGCAGCCAGGGCGGGGGAAACAACCAGTACCAAGAGACCCAGTACTTC.

This clone was seen more than once but under ten times. The chain has TRBV29-1 and TRBJ2-1; D not certain. Between the trimmed V and J ends, which lost 4 bases and 5 bases, there was a span of 15 bases. The CDR3 contains 14 residues. Per germline, CDR1 SQVTM and CDR2 ANQGSEA. The DNA of the CDR3 is TGCAGCGTTGTTGAAGGAATCCCGAACAATGAGCAGTTCTTC. The encoded protein is CSVVEGIPNNEQFF.

For the CDR3, the DNA is TGTGCCAGCAGTGAAGCGCGGACAGGAGAGCAGTTCTTC. This codes for CASSEARTGEQFF. This chain connects TRBV2 to TRBJ2-1, with 7 bases fitting TRBD1. Trimming at V came to 0 bases and at J to 10 bases, leaving 3 bases not matched to a gene. The germline V gene encodes CDR1 SNHLY and CDR2 FYNNEI. This CDR3 is 13 amino acids long.

The rearrangement uses TRBV6-5 and TRBJ2-1, with TRBD1 matching 7 bases. CDR1 is MNHEY and CDR2 is SVGAGI in the germline V gene. V lost 2 bases to trimming and J lost 8 bases; unmatched junction nucleotides: 9. CDR3 length: 15 residues. The CDR3 here is CASSYETGKGDEQFF. DNA for the CDR3: TGTGCCAGCAGTTACGAGACAGGGAAGGGGGATGAGCAGTTCTTC.